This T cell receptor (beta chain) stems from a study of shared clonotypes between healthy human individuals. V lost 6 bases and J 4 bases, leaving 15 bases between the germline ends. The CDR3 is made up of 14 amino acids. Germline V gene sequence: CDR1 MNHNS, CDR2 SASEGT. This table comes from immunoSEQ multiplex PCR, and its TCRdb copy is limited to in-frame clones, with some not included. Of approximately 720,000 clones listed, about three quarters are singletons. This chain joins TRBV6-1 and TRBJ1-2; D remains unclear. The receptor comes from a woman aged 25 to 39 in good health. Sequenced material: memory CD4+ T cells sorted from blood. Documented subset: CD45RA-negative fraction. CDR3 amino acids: CASRVTDGIYGYTF. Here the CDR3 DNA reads TGTGCCAGCAGAGTAACTGACGGTATCTATGGCTACACCTTC.